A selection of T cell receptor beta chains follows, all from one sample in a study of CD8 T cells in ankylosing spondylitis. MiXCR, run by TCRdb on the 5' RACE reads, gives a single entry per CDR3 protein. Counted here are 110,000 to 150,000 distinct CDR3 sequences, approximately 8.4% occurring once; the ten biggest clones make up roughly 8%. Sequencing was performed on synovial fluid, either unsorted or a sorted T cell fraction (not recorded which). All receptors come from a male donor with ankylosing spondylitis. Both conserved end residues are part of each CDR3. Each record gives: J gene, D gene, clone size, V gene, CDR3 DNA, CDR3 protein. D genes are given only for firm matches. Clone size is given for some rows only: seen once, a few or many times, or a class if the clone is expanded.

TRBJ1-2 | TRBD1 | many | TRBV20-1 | TGCAGTGCTAGAGGACCGGGACAGAGCTCCTATGGCTACACCTTC | CSARGPGQSSYGYTF
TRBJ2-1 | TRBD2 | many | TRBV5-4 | TGTGCCAGCAGCCATAGCGGGGGGCAATACAATGAGCAGTTCTTC | CASSHSGGQYNEQFF
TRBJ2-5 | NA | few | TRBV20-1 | TGCAGTGCTAGACCACCGGGGTTCCAAGAGACCCAGTACTTC | CSARPPGFQETQYF
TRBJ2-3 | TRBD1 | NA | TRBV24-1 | TGTGCCACCAGTGCCGGACAGGGTGGGACCACAGATACGCAGTATTTT | CATSAGQGGTTDTQYF
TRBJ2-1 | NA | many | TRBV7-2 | TGTGCCAGCAGCTTAGCGGGGGCCTACAATGAGCAGTTCTTC | CASSLAGAYNEQFF
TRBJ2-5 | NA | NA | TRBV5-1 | TGCGCCAGCAGCCGGTCAGGTGGGGACCAAGAGACCCAGTACTTC | CASSRSGGDQETQYF
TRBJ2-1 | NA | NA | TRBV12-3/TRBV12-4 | TGTGCCAGCAGTTTTTGGCCCTACAATGAGCAGTTCTTC | CASSFWPYNEQFF
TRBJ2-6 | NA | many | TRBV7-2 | TGTGCCAGCAGCCCTCAGAGCTCTGGGGCCAACGTCCTGACTTTC | CASSPQSSGANVLTF
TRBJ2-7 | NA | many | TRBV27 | TGTGCCAGCAGTTTAACGGGCTACGAGCAGTACTTC | CASSLTGYEQYF
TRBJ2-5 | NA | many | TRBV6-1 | TGTGCCAGCAGTCGGCACGACAGGGAGGGAGAGACCCAGTACTTC | CASSRHDREGETQYF
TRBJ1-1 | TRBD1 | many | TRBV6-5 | TGTGCCAGCAGTTGGGGACAGGGCGTGAGTTTGGGGCGTGGTGAAGCTTTCTTT | CASSWGQGVSLGRGEAFF
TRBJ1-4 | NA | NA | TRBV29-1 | TGCAGCGTTGGGTCAGGAGTATATAATGAAGAACTGTTTTTT | CSVGSGVYNEELFF
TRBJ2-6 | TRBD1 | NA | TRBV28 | TGTGCCAGCAGAAGACAGGGGGCGAACGGGGCCAACGTCCTGACTTTC | CASRRQGANGANVLTF
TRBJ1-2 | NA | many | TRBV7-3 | TGTGCCAGCAGCCCCGGGACACGACTTAACTATGGCTACACCTTC | CASSPGTRLNYGYTF
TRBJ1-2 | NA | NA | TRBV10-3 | TGTGCCATCAGTGAGTCTTCGGACTATGGCTACACCTTC | CAISESSDYGYTF
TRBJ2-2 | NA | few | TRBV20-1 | TGCAGTGCCCGTGGCGGACCTTCCCCCACCGGGGAGCTGTTTTTT | CSARGGPSPTGELFF
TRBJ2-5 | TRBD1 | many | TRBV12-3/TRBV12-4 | TGTGCCAGCAGCCACCTTGACAGGGACCAAGAGACCCAGTACTTC | CASSHLDRDQETQYF
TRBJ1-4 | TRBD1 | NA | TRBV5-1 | TGCGCCAGCAGCTTAGGACAGGATGAAAAACTGTTTTTT | CASSLGQDEKLFF
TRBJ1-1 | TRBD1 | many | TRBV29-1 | TGCAGCGTCGACAGGGGGGACACTGAAGCTTTCTTT | CSVDRGDTEAFF
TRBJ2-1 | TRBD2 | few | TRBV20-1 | TGCAGTGCCATCACCGGGACTAGCGAATACAATGAGCAGTTCTTC | CSAITGTSEYNEQFF
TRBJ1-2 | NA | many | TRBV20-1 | TGCAGTGTTTCACGCCGAGGTAGTGGGTATGGCTACACCTTC | CSVSRRGSGYGYTF
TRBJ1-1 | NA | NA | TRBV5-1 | TGCGCCAGCACCAGAGGGGGGGCCAGCACTGAAGCTTTCTTT | CASTRGGASTEAFF
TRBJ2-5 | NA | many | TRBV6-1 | TGTGCCAGCAGTGAGATTTTGGGTGAGACCCAGTACTTC | CASSEILGETQYF
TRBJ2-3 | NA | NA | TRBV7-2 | TGTGCCAGCAGCCGACGTGGCACCTTTTACACAGATACGCAGTATTTT | CASSRRGTFYTDTQYF
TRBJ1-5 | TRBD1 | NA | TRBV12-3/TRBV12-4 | TGTGCCAGCAACTCCGGACAGGGCGGGAGTCAGCCCCAGCATTTT | CASNSGQGGSQPQHF
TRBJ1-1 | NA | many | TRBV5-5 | TGTGCCAGCAGCTTGAGTAGGATAGGGACGATGAACACTGAAGCTTTCTTT | CASSLSRIGTMNTEAFF
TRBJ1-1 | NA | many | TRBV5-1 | TGCGCCAGCAGCTTGGGTGACCACATCTACACTGAAGCTTTCTTT | CASSLGDHIYTEAFF
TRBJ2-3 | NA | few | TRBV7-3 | TGTGCCAGCAGCTTAACGGCAGGCGTTGACAGAACCACAGATACGCAGTATTTT | CASSLTAGVDRTTDTQYF
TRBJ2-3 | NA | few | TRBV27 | TGTGCCAGCAGTTTAGACGGATACACAGATACGCAGTATTTT | CASSLDGYTDTQYF
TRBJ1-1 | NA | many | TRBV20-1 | TGCAGTGCTCAGACTGGTAGATACACTGAAGCTTTCTTT | CSAQTGRYTEAFF
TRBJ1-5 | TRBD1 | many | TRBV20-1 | TGCAGTGCTTCCATTCCAGGGGGTGATCAGCCCCAGCATTTT | CSASIPGGDQPQHF
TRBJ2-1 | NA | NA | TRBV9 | TGTGCCAGCAGCGTAGGATCAGGACAGTCCTACAATGAGCAGTTCTTC | CASSVGSGQSYNEQFF
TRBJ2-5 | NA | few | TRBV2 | TGTGCCAGCACCGCGCAGAGCAGCCAAGAGACCCAGTACTTC | CASTAQSSQETQYF
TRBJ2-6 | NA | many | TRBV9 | TGTGCCAGCAGCGTAGACCCCAGGGCCAACGTCCTGACTTTC | CASSVDPRANVLTF
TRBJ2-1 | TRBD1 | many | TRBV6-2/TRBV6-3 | TGTGCCAGCAGAAGACAGGGCTTGTTCGGCTATGAGCAGTTCTTC | CASRRQGLFGYEQFF
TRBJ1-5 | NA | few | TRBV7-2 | TGTGCCAGCAGCTTTACGGACGGAGTCGGACAGCCCCAGCATTTT | CASSFTDGVGQPQHF
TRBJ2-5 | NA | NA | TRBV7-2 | TGTGCCAGCAGCCCCCGGTGGGGAGACCAGTACTTC | CASSPRWGDQYF
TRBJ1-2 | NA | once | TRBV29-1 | TGCAGCGTTTCGACAGGAACCTATGGCTACACCTTC | CSVSTGTYGYTF
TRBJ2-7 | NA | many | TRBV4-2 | TGTGCCAGCAGCCAAGATACGCGGAATAGGGGACGCCTCTACGAGCAGTACTTC | CASSQDTRNRGRLYEQYF
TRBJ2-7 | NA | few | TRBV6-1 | TGTGCCAGCAGGAGGACCCTTGACTACGAGCAGTACTTC | CASRRTLDYEQYF
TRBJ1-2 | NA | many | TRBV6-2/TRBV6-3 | TGTGCCAGCAGACCCGACAGGTCATACACCTTC | CASRPDRSYTF
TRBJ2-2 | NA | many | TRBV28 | TGTGCCAGCCGGGCAGGGGAAGCCGGGGAGCTGTTTTTT | CASRAGEAGELFF
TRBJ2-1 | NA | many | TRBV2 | TGTGCCAGCAGGCAAAACAATGAGCAGTTCTTC | CASRQNNEQFF
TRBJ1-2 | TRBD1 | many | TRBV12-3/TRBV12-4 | TGTGCCAGCAGTCGGACAGGGGACTACACCTTC | CASSRTGDYTF
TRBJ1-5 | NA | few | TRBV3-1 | TGTGCCAGCAGCCAAGCCGAGGGCGACAATCAGCCCCAGCATTTT | CASSQAEGDNQPQHF
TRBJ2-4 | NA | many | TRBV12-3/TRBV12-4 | TGTGCCAGCAGTCTAAGTTCAGCCAAAAACATTCAGTACTTC | CASSLSSAKNIQYF
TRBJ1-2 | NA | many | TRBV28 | TGTGCCAGCAGTACGATTACTACAGGTGGCTACACCTTC | CASSTITTGGYTF
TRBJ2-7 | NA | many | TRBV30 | TGTGCCTGGAGTGACGGACACCTCTACGAGCAGTACTTC | CAWSDGHLYEQYF
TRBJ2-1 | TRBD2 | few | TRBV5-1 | TGCGCCAGCAGCTTGGCCCTAGCGGGAAATGAGCAGTTCTTC | CASSLALAGNEQFF
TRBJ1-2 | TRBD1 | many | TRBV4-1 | TGCGCCAGCACCAGAGCAGACAGGGAGGGTGGCTACACCTTC | CASTRADREGGYTF
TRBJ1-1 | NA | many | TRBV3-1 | TGTGCCAGCAGCCAGGAGAACACTGAAGCTTTCTTT | CASSQENTEAFF